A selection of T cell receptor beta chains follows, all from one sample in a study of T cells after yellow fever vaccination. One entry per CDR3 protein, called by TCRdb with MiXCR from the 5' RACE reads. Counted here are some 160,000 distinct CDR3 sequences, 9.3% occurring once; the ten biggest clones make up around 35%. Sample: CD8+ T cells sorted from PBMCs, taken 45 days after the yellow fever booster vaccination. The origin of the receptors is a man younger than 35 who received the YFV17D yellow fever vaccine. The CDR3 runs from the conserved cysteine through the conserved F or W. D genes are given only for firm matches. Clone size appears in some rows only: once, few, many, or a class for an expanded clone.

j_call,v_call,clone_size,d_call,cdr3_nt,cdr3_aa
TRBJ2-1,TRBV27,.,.,TGTGCCAGCAGTTTATGGGGGGGCCGGGTGGATGAGCAGTTCTTC,CASSLWGGRVDEQFF
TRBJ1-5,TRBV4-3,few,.,TGCGCCAGCAGCCAAGTTTATAGCAATCAGCCCCAGCATTTT,CASSQVYSNQPQHF
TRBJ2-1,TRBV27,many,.,TGTGCCAGCAGTTTCCCCACCCCGGAGGGATTCTCCTACAATGAGCAGTTCTTC,CASSFPTPEGFSYNEQFF
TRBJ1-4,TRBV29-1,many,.,TGCAGCGTCGACATCGGCGAAAAACTGTTTTTT,CSVDIGEKLFF
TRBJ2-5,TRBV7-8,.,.,TGTGCCAGCAGCCCAACCGCAGGGATATCGAAGACCCAGTACTTC,CASSPTAGISKTQYF
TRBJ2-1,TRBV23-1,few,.,TGCGCCAGCAGTCAATCTACTGTCAATGAGCAGTTCTTC,CASSQSTVNEQFF
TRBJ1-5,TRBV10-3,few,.,TGTGCCATCAGTGAACTCGGGGACTTACAGCCCCAGCATTTT,CAISELGDLQPQHF
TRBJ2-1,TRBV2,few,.,TGTGCCAGCGTTCCGGGACGGAACAATGAGCAGTTCTTC,CASVPGRNNEQFF
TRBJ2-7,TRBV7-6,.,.,TGTGCCAGCAGCTTGAATTCTCGATACGAGCAGTACTTC,CASSLNSRYEQYF
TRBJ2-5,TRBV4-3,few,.,TGCGCCAGCAGCCAGACTTTAGGGACTTTACAAGAGACCCAGTACTTC,CASSQTLGTLQETQYF
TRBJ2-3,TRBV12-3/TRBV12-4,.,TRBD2,TGTGCCAGCAGTTTAACTAGCGGGGGGAGCACAGATACGCAGTATTTT,CASSLTSGGSTDTQYF
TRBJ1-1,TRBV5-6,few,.,TGTGCCAGCAGCCCCCCGGGGCAGCCTCGGGAAGCTTTCTTT,CASSPPGQPREAFF
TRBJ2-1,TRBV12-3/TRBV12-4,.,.,TGTGCCAGCAGTTTCGGGCCGTCGGGGGGCCGTATCTTCTTC,CASSFGPSGGRIFF
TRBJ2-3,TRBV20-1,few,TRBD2,TGCAGTGCTAGTACGTGGGACTATTCCCCCGATACGCAGTATTTT,CSASTWDYSPDTQYF
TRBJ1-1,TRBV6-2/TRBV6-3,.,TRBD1,TGTGCCAGCAGCGGACAGGGGAATGAAGCTTTCTTT,CASSGQGNEAFF
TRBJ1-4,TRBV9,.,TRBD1,TGTGCCAGCAGCCCAGAGGGGACAGGTCCTGAAAAACTGTTTTTT,CASSPEGTGPEKLFF
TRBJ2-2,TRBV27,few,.,TGTGCCAGCAGTTTATCGTATCTGAGTGGGACCGGGGAGCTGTTTTTT,CASSLSYLSGTGELFF
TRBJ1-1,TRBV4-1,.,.,TGCGCCAGCAGCCAGGGATTTGGAACTGAAGCTTTCTTT,CASSQGFGTEAFF
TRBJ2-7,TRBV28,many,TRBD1,TGTGCCAGCAGTTTCAGGGACAGGGAGACGTACGAGCAGTACTTC,CASSFRDRETYEQYF
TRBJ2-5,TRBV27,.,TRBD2,TGTGCCAGCAGTCCCCTGGGTGTAGCGGGGGTAAGGGAGACCCAGTACTTC,CASSPLGVAGVRETQYF
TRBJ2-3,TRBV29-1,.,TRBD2,TGCAGCGTTGAAGAGGCGCGGGGGGGTCCAGATACGCAGTATTTT,CSVEEARGGPDTQYF
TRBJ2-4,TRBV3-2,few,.,TGTGCCAGCGAGGTTCCGGGGGCCGAAGCCAAAAACATTCAGTACTTC,CASEVPGAEAKNIQYF
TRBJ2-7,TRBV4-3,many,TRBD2,TGCGCCAGCAGCCTAGCGGGGTCGTACGAGCAGTACTTC,CASSLAGSYEQYF
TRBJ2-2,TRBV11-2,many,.,TGTGCCAGCAACCAGGGTGGGCAGGAGCTCACCGGGGAGCTGTTTTTT,CASNQGGQELTGELFF
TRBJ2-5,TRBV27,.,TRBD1,TGTGCCAGCAGTTTAGTCCAGGGGGCGTGGACCCAGTACTTC,CASSLVQGAWTQYF
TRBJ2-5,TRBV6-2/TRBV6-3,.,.,TGTGCCAGCAGTTACGCGGAGACCCAGTACTTC,CASSYAETQYF
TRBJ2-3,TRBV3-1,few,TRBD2,TGTGCCAGCAGCCAAGACCCTTGGACTAGCGGGGGGCGCACAGATACGCAGTATTTT,CASSQDPWTSGGRTDTQYF
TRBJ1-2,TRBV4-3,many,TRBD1,TGCGCCAGCAGCCAAGATCGAGGGGGCGGAAATGGCTACACCTTC,CASSQDRGGGNGYTF
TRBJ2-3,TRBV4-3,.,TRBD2,TGCGCCAGCAGCCAAGTCCTAGCGGGGGGCCAGGAAATCTACACAGATACGCAGTATTTT,CASSQVLAGGQEIYTDTQYF
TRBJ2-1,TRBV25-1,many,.,TGTGCCAGCAGTGCTCCCAGGGGCCCTACCCCAGGCTCCTACAATGAGCAGTTCTTC,CASSAPRGPTPGSYNEQFF
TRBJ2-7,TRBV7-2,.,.,TGTGCCAGCAGCTTAGACATTCCCTACGAGCAGTACTTC,CASSLDIPYEQYF
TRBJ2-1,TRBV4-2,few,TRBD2,TGTGCCAGCAGCCAGGGGACTAGCGGGGGGAGCTCCTACAATGAGCAGTTCTTC,CASSQGTSGGSSYNEQFF
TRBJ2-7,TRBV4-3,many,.,TGCGCCAGCAGCCAAGGTACCGGGTACGAGCAGTACTTC,CASSQGTGYEQYF
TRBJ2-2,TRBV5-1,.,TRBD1,TGCGCCAGCAGATATGACAGGGGTAACATAAGGAACACCGGGGAGCTGTTTTTT,CASRYDRGNIRNTGELFF
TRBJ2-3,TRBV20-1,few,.,TGCAGTGCTGGGGAACCGGGACATCTGCTTGATACGCAGTATTTT,CSAGEPGHLLDTQYF
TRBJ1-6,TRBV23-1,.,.,TGCGCCAGCAGTCCAACACCACGGGGTTCACACCTCCACTTT,CASSPTPRGSHLHF
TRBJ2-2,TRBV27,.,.,TGTGCCAGCGGGGGCACCGGGGAGCTGTTTTTT,CASGGTGELFF
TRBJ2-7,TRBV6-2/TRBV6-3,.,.,TGTGCCAGGATCGAAGGACAACCGCCGGCCGAGCAGTACTTC,CARIEGQPPAEQYF
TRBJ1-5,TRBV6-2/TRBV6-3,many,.,TGTGCCAGCAGTTACGGAGACCCCCATCAGCCCCAGCATTTT,CASSYGDPHQPQHF
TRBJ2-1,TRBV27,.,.,TGTGCCAGCAGTTTGGGTAGGCGGCATGAGCAGTTCTTC,CASSLGRRHEQFF
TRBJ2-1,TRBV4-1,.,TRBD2,TGCGCCAGCAGCCTGGAGCGGGGACCATACAATGAGCAGTTCTTC,CASSLERGPYNEQFF
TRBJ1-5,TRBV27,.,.,TGTGCCAGCAGGCCGACAGGCAGCCATAGCAATCAGCCCCAGCATTTT,CASRPTGSHSNQPQHF
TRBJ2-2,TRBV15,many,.,.,CATSRDTGGPGELFFF
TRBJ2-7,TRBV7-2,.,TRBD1,TGTGCCAGCAGCTTCCGGGACAGTCCCTACGAGCAGTACTTC,CASSFRDSPYEQYF
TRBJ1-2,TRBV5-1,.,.,TGCGCCAGCAGCTTGGGACATCTAGCGGGCAGTAACTATGGCTACACCTTC,CASSLGHLAGSNYGYTF
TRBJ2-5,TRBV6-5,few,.,TGTGCCAGCAGTTACGGTCCGAACTTGGAGAAGACCCAGTACTTC,CASSYGPNLEKTQYF
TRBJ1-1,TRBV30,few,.,TGTGCCTGGAGAAGTGGGCTGAGAACTGAAGCTTTCTTT,CAWRSGLRTEAFF
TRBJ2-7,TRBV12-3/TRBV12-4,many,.,TGTGCCAGCACCCCGGGGAGTTTCTCCTACGAGCAGTACTTC,CASTPGSFSYEQYF